This T cell receptor (beta chain) was sequenced for a study of radiation and T cells in renal cell carcinoma. The method was immunoSEQ multiplex PCR; TCRdb's version includes in-frame clones alone and lacks a portion of them. The sample has some 72,000 clones, 82% seen once. The germline CDR1 and CDR2 sequences are MGHRA and YSYEKL. V was pared by 0 bases and J by 2 bases, with 11 bases between. The CDR3 totals 16 residues. This clone was detected once. Documented time point: blood 2 weeks post-SBRT. The treatment was: 15 Gy SBRT to primary tumor, nephrectomy 4 weeks later. The specimen was blood, collected from a patient whose treatment included radiotherapy and nephrectomy. V gene TRBV4-1 combines with J gene TRBJ1-5; D ambiguous. The TCR was taken from a man in his fifties or sixties with renal cell carcinoma. As DNA, the CDR3 is TGCGCCAGCAGCCAAGATCGCGGTCCTGGCAATCAGCCCCAGCATTTT. Amino acid sequence: CASSQDRGPGNQPQHF.